The 14 T cell receptor beta chains below were found in one sample sequenced in a study of early stage breast cancer tumors. Sequencing was performed with immunoSEQ multiplex PCR; in TCRdb, only in-frame clones are kept and a portion is missing. The top ten hold around 3.4% of the sample, which has about 72,000 clones, 79% seen once. The sample was blood. These receptors were obtained from a person in their sixties or seventies with breast cancer.

The chain combines TRBV7-9 with TRBJ2-1, with 7 bases identical to TRBD1. This CDR3 has 13 residues. Per germline, CDR1 SEHNR and CDR2 FQNEAQ (reference sequence). Germline trimming cut 4 bases from V and 11 bases from J; bases unmatched to any gene: 8. The CDR3 reads CASSSTDREKQFF. In DNA, the CDR3 is TGTGCCAGCAGCTCCACAGACAGGGAGAAGCAGTTCTTC. The whole variable domain, remainder taken from reference TRBV7-9 and TRBJ2-1, is DTGVSQNPRHKITKRGQNVTFRCDPISEHNRLYWYRQTLGQGPEFLTYFQNEAQLEKSRLLSDRFSAERPKGSFSTLEIQRTEQGDSAMYLCASSSTDREKQFFGPGTRLTVL.

The chain joins TRBV27 to TRBJ2-7; D might be TRBD1 or TRBD2, each matching 6 bases. V shed 6 bases and J shed 7 bases, with 28 bases lying between them. Germline V CDR1 and CDR2: MNHEY, SMNVEV (reference sequence). The CDR3 totals 17 residues. CDR3 amino acids: CASRDRGLTTRVWEQYF. The CDR3 nucleotides are TGTGCCAGCAGAGACCGGGGGCTCACTACCCGAGTTTGGGAGCAGTACTTC.

This chain uses TRBV7-9 with TRBJ1-4, with D possibly being TRBD1 (5 bases). The V gene's germline CDR1 is SEHNR and CDR2 FQNEAQ (reference sequence). Trimming pared 5 bases from V and 7 bases from J, leaving 23 bases between. The CDR3 is 17 residues long. CDR3 protein: CASSPPAGWGEGEKLFF. The DNA for the CDR3 is TGTGCCAGCAGCCCCCCCGCTGGTTGGGGGGAAGGTGAAAAACTGTTTTTT.

The chain uses TRBV7-9 and TRBJ1-2, with 10 bases matching TRBD1. V shed 1 base and J 7 bases; nucleotides not matched to a gene: 3. Germline CDR1 SEHNR, CDR2 FQNEAQ (reference sequence). The CDR3 consists of 14 residues. The chain's CDR3 is CASSLGQGARGYTF. Written as DNA, the CDR3 is TGTGCCAGCAGCTTAGGACAGGGGGCGCGTGGCTACACCTTC.

The CDR3 loop reads CASSLQGARGYTF. CDR3 nucleotide sequence: TGTGCCAGCAGCTTGCAGGGGGCTCGAGGCTACACCTTC. This chain connects TRBV5-4 to TRBJ1-2; 8 nucleotides line up with TRBD1. Germline assignment: CDR1 SGHNT and CDR2 YYREEE (reference sequence). The CDR3 length is 13 residues. The trim removed 1 base at V and 8 bases at J, leaving 4 bases unmatched.

This rearrangement joins TRBV5-6 to TRBJ1-2; the D gene is possibly TRBD1 (6 bases). This CDR3 is 14 amino acids long. V lost 0 bases and J 5 bases, leaving 11 bases between the germline ends. In germline, CDR1 is SGHDT, CDR2 YYEEEE. CDR3 sequence: CASSLAGTHYGYTF. CDR3 bases: TGTGCCAGCAGCTTGGCCGGGACACATTATGGCTACACCTTC.

The rearrangement links TRBV28 to TRBJ2-4; TRBD1 matches at 7 bases. In germline, CDR1 is MDHEN, CDR2 SYDVKM. V was clipped by 4 bases and J by 8 bases; unmatched bases: 5. The length of the CDR3 is 13 residues. The CDR3 here is CASSSTGKYIQYF. The CDR3 nucleotides read TGTGCCAGCAGTTCGACAGGGAAATACATTCAGTACTTC.

The genes are TRBV6-5 and TRBJ2-7; 10 bases map to TRBD1. The CDR3 is 14 amino acids. Trimming at V came to 6 bases and at J to 6 bases, leaving 8 bases not matched to a gene. Looked up from germline, CDR1 is MNHEY and CDR2 is SVGAGI. As DNA, the CDR3 is TGTGCCAGCAGAGAACCGGGACAGGGGCGCGAGCAGTACTTC. Amino acids: CASREPGQGREQYF.

This clone showed up just once. V usage is TRBV6-6 and J usage is TRBJ1-1; D is uncertain. The ends were cut back, 2 bases at V and 10 bases at J, with 14 bases in the middle. Looked up from germline, CDR1 is MNHNY and CDR2 is SVGAGI (reference sequence). CDR3 length equals 13 residues. The CDR3 protein is CASSYEGSQPAFF. CDR3 nucleotides: TGTGCCAGCAGTTACGAGGGTAGTCAGCCAGCTTTCTTT.

CDR3 sequence: CASSNPLMNTEAFF. The DNA of the CDR3 is TGTGCCAGCTCGAATCCGTTAATGAACACTGAAGCTTTCTTT. This rearrangement joins TRBV18 to TRBJ1-1; D remains unclear. Germline CDR1 and CDR2: KGHSH and LQKENI. CDR3 length: 14 amino acids. Trimming cost V 6 bases and J 0 bases, with 11 bases left between them.

This clone has a handful of counts. J is TRBJ2-7 and V is TRBV10-3, with D maybe TRBD2 (6 bases). Trimming pared 11 bases from V and 5 bases from J, leaving 13 bases between. The CDR3 consists of 11 residues. The germline V gene encodes CDR1 ENHRY and CDR2 SYGVKD. The DNA for the CDR3 is TGTGCCTCGACCGGCGGGGACGAGCAGTACTTC. Translated, it gives CASTGGDEQYF.

This chain uses TRBV5-1 with TRBJ2-2; 14 bases align to TRBD2. The CDR3 is made up of 18 amino acids. Germline-derived CDR1 and CDR2 are SGHRS and YFSETQ. With 4 bases clipped from V and 0 bases from J, the junction kept 5 bases outside the gene matches. The CDR3 region is CASSAGLAGGTNTGELFF. CDR3 bases: TGCGCCAGCAGCGCCGGACTAGCGGGAGGCACGAACACCGGGGAGCTGTTTTTT.

V gene TRBV2 combines with J gene TRBJ2-1, with 9 bases fitting TRBD1. With V trimmed by 8 bases and J by 10 bases, 12 bases remained unmatched. CDR3 size: 14 residues. CDR1 is SNHLY and CDR2 is FYNNEI in the germline V gene. This CDR3 reads CASDLTGGFGEQFF. In nucleotides, the CDR3 is TGTGCCAGCGACTTAACAGGGGGCTTTGGGGAGCAGTTCTTC.

V gene TRBV6-1 combines with J gene TRBJ1-5; no definite D call. CDR1 is MNHNS, CDR2 SASEGT, per germline. The CDR3 loop spans 15 amino acids. Trimming took 1 base from V and 0 from J, leaving 7 bases between them. This chain's CDR3 is CASSEGTVSNQPQHF. CDR3 DNA sequence: TGTGCCAGCAGTGAAGGAACGGTTAGCAATCAGCCCCAGCATTTT.